This T cell receptor beta chain comes out of a study of Graves' ophthalmopathy and Graves' hyperthyroidism. The authors diagnosed from clinical symptoms, serum thyroxine, TRAb, thyroid ultrasound and orbital computed tomography. Scientists amplified the TCR beta CDR3 regions from RNA transcripts. Amplification began with first-round RT-PCR using HTBI primers, then second-round multiplex PCR was performed. One entry per CDR3 protein results from TCRdb running MiXCR on the multiplex PCR reads. The table includes 210,000 or so distinct CDR3 sequences, roughly 29% detected once. This clonotype was seen ten or more times. Its specificity is not known. Regarding the study as a whole: Ophthalmopathy versus stable hyperthyroidism: 13-signature model gave 87.88% sensitivity, 81.08% specificity. Among thyroid clonotypes expanded above 0.001 frequency, most also appeared in blood. The model achieved roughly 69% sensitivity and 72% to 85% specificity for ophthalmopathy progression.

Trimming cost V 3 bases and J 4 bases, with 9 bases left between them. The CDR3 has 13 residues. In germline, CDR1 is MNHEY, CDR2 SMNVEV (reference sequence). The source material was peripheral blood. This clonotype originated in a man in his fifties with Graves' ophthalmopathy. The V gene is TRBV27, the J gene TRBJ1-1; maybe TRBD1 (5 bases). The CDR3 DNA reads TGTGCCAGCAGTTTGGGGGTTGGCACTGAAGCTTTCTTT. This encodes CASSLGVGTEAFF.